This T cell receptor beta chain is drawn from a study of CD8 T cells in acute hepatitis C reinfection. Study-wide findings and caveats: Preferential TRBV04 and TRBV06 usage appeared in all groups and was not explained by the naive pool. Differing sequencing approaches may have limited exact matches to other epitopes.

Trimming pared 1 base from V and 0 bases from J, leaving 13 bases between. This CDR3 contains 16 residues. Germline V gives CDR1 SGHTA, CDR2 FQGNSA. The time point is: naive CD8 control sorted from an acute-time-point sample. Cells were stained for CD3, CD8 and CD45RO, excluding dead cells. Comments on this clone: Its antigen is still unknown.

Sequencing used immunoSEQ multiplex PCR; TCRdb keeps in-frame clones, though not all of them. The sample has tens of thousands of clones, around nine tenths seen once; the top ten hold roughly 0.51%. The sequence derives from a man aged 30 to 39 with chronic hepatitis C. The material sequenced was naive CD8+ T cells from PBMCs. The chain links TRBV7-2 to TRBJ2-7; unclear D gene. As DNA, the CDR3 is TGTGCCAGCAGCTTAGTGGTGAGGCTCCCCTCCTACGAGCAGTACTTC. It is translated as CASSLVVRLPSYEQYF.